These 15 T cell receptor beta chains came from one sample sequenced in a study of blood T cell repertoires in COVID-19. The table came from immunoSEQ multiplex PCR; TCRdb's copy has only in-frame clones and leaves some out. The sample records about 94,000 clones, over 65% being singletons. Sequencing used peripheral blood. These receptors were taken from a man between 70 and 80 years old with COVID-19, enrolled during active disease.

The chain has TRBV7-9 and TRBJ2-1; 12 bases are a match to TRBD2. The V and J ends lost 9 bases and 2 bases, in that order; junction bases with no gene match: 11. The CDR3 contains 17 residues. The germline V gene has CDR1 SEHNR and CDR2 FQNEAQ (reference sequence). The chain's CDR3 is CASIGASGRGTYNEQFF. CDR3 DNA: TGTGCCAGTATAGGGGCTAGCGGGAGGGGTACCTACAATGAGCAGTTCTTC.

J is TRBJ2-1 and V is TRBV4-1; 9 positions agree with TRBD1. Per the germline V gene, CDR1 is MGHRA and CDR2 is YSYEKL. There are 17 residues in the CDR3. V lost 4 bases to trimming and J lost 5 bases; unmatched junction nucleotides: 12. CDR3 residues: CASSLTPGTGLDNEQFF. The CDR3 nucleotides are TGCGCCAGCAGCCTCACCCCCGGGACAGGGTTGGACAATGAGCAGTTCTTC.

This clone appeared a few times. V gene TRBV19 combines with J gene TRBJ1-6, with TRBD1 as a possible D gene (6 bases). Trimming shortened V by 5 bases and J by 3 bases, and 17 bases separated the two germline ends. Germline V gene sequence: CDR1 LNHDA, CDR2 SQIVND (reference sequence). This CDR3 spans 17 amino acids. CDR3 region: CASSSGWTQGYNSPLHF. The CDR3 nucleotides are TGTGCCAGTAGTTCGGGATGGACACAGGGCTATAATTCACCCCTCCACTTT.

This clone came up many times. V is TRBV6-2 or TRBV6-3 and J is TRBJ2-7; D not certain. Trimming removed 6 bases at V and 4 bases at J, with 19 bases between. Germline V gives CDR1 MNHEY, CDR2 SVGEGT. The CDR3 is 15 amino acids. The CDR3 spells CASSPGFSKHYEQYF. The CDR3 DNA follows: TGTGCCAGCAGCCCTGGTTTCTCGAAACATTACGAGCAGTACTTC.

This chain uses TRBV5-5 with TRBJ1-5; D is unclear. The germline V and J ends were trimmed by 2 bases and 0 bases, with 9 bases remaining between them. Germline assignment: CDR1 SGHKS and CDR2 YYEKEE (reference sequence). The CDR3 extends over 15 amino acids. The CDR3 sequence: CASSLSGYSNQPQHF. For the CDR3, the DNA is TGTGCCAGCAGCTTATCCGGGTATAGCAATCAGCCCCAGCATTTT. The full variable domain, with the rest looked up from reference TRBV5-5 and TRBJ1-5, is DAGVTQSPTHLIKTRGQQVTLRCSPISGHKSVSWYQQVLGQGPQFIFQYYEKEERGRGNFPDRFSARQFPNYSSELNVNALLLGDSALYLCASSLSGYSNQPQHFGDGTRLSIL.

The chain recombines TRBV5-1 with TRBJ1-1, with 9 positions matching TRBD1. The CDR3 runs 13 residues. The V gene's germline CDR1 is SGHRS and CDR2 YFSETQ. Trimming cost V 5 bases and J 6 bases; bases outside gene matches: 5. The CDR3 region is CASSWDRAPEAFF. Written as DNA, the CDR3 is TGCGCCAGCAGTTGGGACAGGGCGCCTGAAGCTTTCTTT.

The chain links TRBV5-5 to TRBJ1-2; maybe TRBD1 (6 bases). The CDR3 contains 14 residues. V was trimmed by 6 bases and J by 10 bases, leaving 22 bases between them. Per the germline V gene, CDR1 is SGHKS and CDR2 is YYEKEE (reference sequence). CDR3 protein: CASNLQGIVRDYTF. CDR3 nucleotides: TGTGCCAGCAATCTCCAGGGGATTGTACGTGACTACACCTTC. The full variable domain, with the rest looked up from reference TRBV5-5 and TRBJ1-2, is DAGVTQSPTHLIKTRGQQVTLRCSPISGHKSVSWYQQVLGQGPQFIFQYYEKEERGRGNFPDRFSARQFPNYSSELNVNALLLGDSALYLCASNLQGIVRDYTFGSGTRLTVV.

The chain has TRBV7-2 and TRBJ1-3; the D gene is possibly TRBD1 (6 bases). The CDR3 extends over 16 amino acids. V lost 5 bases to trimming and J lost 0 bases, with 14 bases between them. The germline CDR1 and CDR2 sequences are SGHTA and FQGNSA. CDR3 DNA: TGTGCCAGCAGCATAACCTGGACAGTCTCTGGAAACACCATATATTTT. The encoded protein is CASSITWTVSGNTIYF.

The J gene is TRBJ1-3, the V gene TRBV7-3; 9 nucleotides align to TRBD1. With 5 bases clipped from V and 2 bases from J, the junction kept 4 bases outside the gene matches. Germline loops: CDR1 SGHTA, CDR2 FQGTGA. The CDR3 is made up of 15 amino acids. CDR3: CASSPGDRAGNTIYF. CDR3 DNA sequence: TGTGCCAGCAGCCCTGGGGACAGGGCTGGAAACACCATATATTTT.

This chain connects TRBV12-3 or TRBV12-4 to TRBJ1-5; D uncertain. V was trimmed by 3 bases and J by 3 bases, leaving 6 bases between them. CDR3 length equals 13 residues. CDR3 loop: CASSLRLNQPQHF. CDR3 in DNA: TGTGCCAGCAGTTTGCGCCTCAATCAGCCCCAGCATTTT.

The chain uses TRBV19 and TRBJ2-5, with D perhaps matching TRBD2 (5 bases). V lost 3 bases, J lost 7 bases, and 12 bases lay in between. The CDR3 has 13 amino acids. Germline CDR1 and CDR2: LNHDA and SQIVND (reference sequence). In nucleotides, the CDR3 is TGTGCCAGTAGTATGGAAGGGAGTCGGACCCAGTACTTC. Translated, it gives CASSMEGSRTQYF.

This clone was observed a few times. This rearrangement joins TRBV19 to TRBJ2-2; a possible D gene is TRBD1 (5 bases). The CDR3 spans 14 residues. Trimming removed 5 bases from V and 4 bases from J, with 11 bases in between. CDR1 is LNHDA, CDR2 SQIVND, per germline (reference sequence). CDR3 nucleotide sequence: TGTGCCAGTAGTCAGGGTTTGAGCACCGGGGAGCTGTTTTTT. This gives the protein CASSQGLSTGELFF.

This chain connects TRBV18 to TRBJ2-7; possible D gene TRBD2, 5 bases. Germline loops: CDR1 KGHSH, CDR2 LQKENI. The CDR3 runs to 15 residues. V was cut by 6 bases and J by 5 bases, with 20 bases left in between. CDR3 amino acids: CASSPAMGGSNEQYF. In nucleotides, the CDR3 is TGTGCCAGCTCGCCCGCGATGGGCGGGTCTAACGAGCAGTACTTC.

The CDR3 loop reads CASSLDPGYNSPLHF. CDR3 nucleotides: TGCGCCAGCAGCTTGGATCCAGGTTATAATTCACCCCTCCACTTT. The chain carries TRBV5-1 and TRBJ1-6, with no clear D. The V gene lost 0 bases and the J gene lost 4 bases, with 8 bases spanning the gap. Germline assignment: CDR1 SGHRS and CDR2 YFSETQ. The CDR3 extends over 15 amino acids. The full variable domain, rest sourced from reference TRBV5-1 and TRBJ1-6, is KAGVTQTPRYLIKTRGQQVTLSCSPISGHRSVSWYQQTPGQGLQFLFEYFSETQRNKGNFPGRFSGRQFSNSRSEMNVSTLELGDSALYLCASSLDPGYNSPLHFGNGTRLTVT.

The gene calls are TRBV7-2 and TRBJ2-1; 13 bases map to TRBD2. Germline V gene sequence: CDR1 SGHTA, CDR2 FQGNSA. The V segment lost 2 bases and the J segment 7 bases; nucleotides outside the gene matches: 14. CDR3 length: 19 residues. CDR3 coding DNA: TGTGCCAGCAGCTTAAGGGGCTTGGGACTAGCGGGGTTGGGGAATGAGCAGTTCTTC. Amino acids: CASSLRGLGLAGLGNEQFF.